The subject of this entry is one T cell receptor beta chain. Individuals drawn from approximately 26 US areas were about 18 to 95 years old. Germline V CDR1 and CDR2: DFQATT, SNEGSKA (reference sequence). CDR3 length equals 10 residues. V was cut by 6 bases and J by 5 bases, with 7 bases left in between. Sequencing was performed with immunoSEQ multiplex PCR; in TCRdb, only in-frame clones are kept and a portion is missing. The sample gives about 290,000 clones, 89% of which show up once; approximately 1.5% is in the top ten. These data belong to a study of blood T cell repertoires in COVID-19. At the level of the study: Italy, Spain and the United States were the sources of the convalescent and acute COVID-19 samples. Sources were T cells, B-cell-depleted T cells, or PBMCs; the material itself was cDNA or gDNA.

The rearrangement joins TRBV20-1 to TRBJ1-1, with D tentatively TRBD1 (6 bases). This sequence originates from a woman aged 40 to 50 who had recovered from COVID-19. The sample taken for sequencing was PBMCs or T cells enriched from blood (not recorded which). The CDR3 loop reads CSAGGTEAFF. CDR3 coding DNA: TGCAGTGCAGGGGGAACTGAAGCTTTCTTT.